This paragraph covers one TCR beta chain sequence. The antigen is unknown. Only Caucasian adults living in Nashville, Tennessee served as donors. This entry is derived from a study of shared clonotypes between healthy human individuals. The study's findings and limits: Although depth was large, rarefaction showed that sequencing of the sorted subsets was incomplete.

Produced via immunoSEQ multiplex PCR; TCRdb's table is partial and in-frame only. The sample contains about 340,000 clones, 73% of which appear only once. Sequenced material: memory CD4+ T cells sorted from blood. The subset is: CD45RA-negative fraction. The receptor was derived from a man aged 25-40 years in good health.

The DNA for the CDR3 is TGTGCCAGCAGCCCTCAATTTGGACTAGCGGGAGGGGGAGACAATGAGCAGTTCTTC. As protein: CASSPQFGLAGGGDNEQFF. The V and J genes are TRBV7-9 and TRBJ2-1, with TRBD2 matching 15 bases. Per germline, CDR1 SEHNR and CDR2 FQNEAQ (reference sequence). The CDR3 runs 19 residues. V was pared by 5 bases and J by 5 bases, with 13 bases of the junction left unmatched.